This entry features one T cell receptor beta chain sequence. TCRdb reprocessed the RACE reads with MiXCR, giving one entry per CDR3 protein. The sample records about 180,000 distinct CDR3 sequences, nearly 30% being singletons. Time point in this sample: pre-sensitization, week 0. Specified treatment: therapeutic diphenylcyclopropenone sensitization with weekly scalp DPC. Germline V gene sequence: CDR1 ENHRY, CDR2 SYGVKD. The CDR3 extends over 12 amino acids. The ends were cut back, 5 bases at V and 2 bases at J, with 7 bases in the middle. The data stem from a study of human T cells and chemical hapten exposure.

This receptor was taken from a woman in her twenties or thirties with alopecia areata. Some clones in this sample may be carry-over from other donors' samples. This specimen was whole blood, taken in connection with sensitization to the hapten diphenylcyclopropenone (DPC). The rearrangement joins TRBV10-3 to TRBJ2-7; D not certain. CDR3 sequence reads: CAISPDTYEQYF. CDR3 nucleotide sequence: TGTGCCATCAGTCCGGATACCTACGAGCAGTACTTC.